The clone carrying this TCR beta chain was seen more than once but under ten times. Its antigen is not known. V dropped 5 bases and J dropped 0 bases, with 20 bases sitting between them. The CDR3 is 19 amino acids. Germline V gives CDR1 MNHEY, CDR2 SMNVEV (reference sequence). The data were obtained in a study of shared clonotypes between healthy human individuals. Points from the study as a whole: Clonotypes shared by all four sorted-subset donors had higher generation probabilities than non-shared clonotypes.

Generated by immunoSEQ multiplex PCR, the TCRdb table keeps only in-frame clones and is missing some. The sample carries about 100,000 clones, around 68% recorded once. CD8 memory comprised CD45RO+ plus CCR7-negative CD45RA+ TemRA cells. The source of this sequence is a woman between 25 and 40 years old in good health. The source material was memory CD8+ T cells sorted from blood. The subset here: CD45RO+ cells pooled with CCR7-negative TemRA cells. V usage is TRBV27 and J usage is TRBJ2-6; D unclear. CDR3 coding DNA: TGTGCCAGCAGTCGTGGCTACCTGGCATCTGACTCTGGGGCCAACGTCCTGACTTTC. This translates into CASSRGYLASDSGANVLTF.